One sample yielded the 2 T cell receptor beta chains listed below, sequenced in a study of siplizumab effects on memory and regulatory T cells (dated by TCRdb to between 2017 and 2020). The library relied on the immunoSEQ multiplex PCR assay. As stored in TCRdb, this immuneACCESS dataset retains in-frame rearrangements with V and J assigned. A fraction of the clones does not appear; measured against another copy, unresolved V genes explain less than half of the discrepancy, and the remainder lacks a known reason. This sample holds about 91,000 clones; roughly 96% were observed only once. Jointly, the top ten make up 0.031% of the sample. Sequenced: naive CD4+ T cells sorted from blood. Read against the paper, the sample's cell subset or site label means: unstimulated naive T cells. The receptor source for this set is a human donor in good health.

CDR3 nucleotide sequence: TGTGCCAGCAGCCCACTAGCGGGGGGGCCCGATACGCAGTATTTT. This translates into CASSPLAGGPDTQYF. The chain couples TRBV7-3 to TRBJ2-3; 13 bases match TRBD2. The germline gives CDR1 SGHTA, CDR2 FQGTGA. The V segment lost 5 bases and the J segment 6 bases; nucleotides outside the gene matches: 5. The length of the CDR3 is 15 residues.

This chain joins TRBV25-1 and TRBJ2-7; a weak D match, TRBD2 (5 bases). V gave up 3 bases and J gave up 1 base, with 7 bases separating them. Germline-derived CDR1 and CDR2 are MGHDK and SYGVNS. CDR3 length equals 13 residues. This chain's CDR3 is CASSEAGSYEQYF. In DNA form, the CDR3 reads TGTGCCAGCAGTGAGGCGGGTTCCTACGAGCAGTACTTC.